This T cell receptor (beta chain) was identified during a study of shared clonotypes between healthy human individuals. Method: immunoSEQ multiplex PCR; TCRdb's copy keeps in-frame clones and lacks some. The sample shows about 470,000 clones, 79% of them seen only once. The V end lost 1 base, the J end lost 1 base, and 7 bases lay between the germline ends. This CDR3 comprises 14 residues. Per germline, CDR1 MNHEY and CDR2 SMNVEV (reference sequence). The clonotype was recovered from a middle-aged woman in good health. Some clones in this sample may be carry-over from other donors' samples. This rearrangement joins TRBV27 to TRBJ1-1; D is undetermined. The sequencing sample was made of PBMCs. CDR3 amino acids: CASSLWAKNTEAFF. The CDR3 nucleotides are TGTGCCAGCAGTTTATGGGCTAAGAACACTGAAGCTTTCTTT.